This is a list of T cell receptor beta chains from one sample in a study of response to subunit inactivated influenza vaccine. TCRdb itself ran the RT-PCR reads through MiXCR, one entry per CDR3 protein. This table holds around 490,000 distinct CDR3 sequences, approximately 7.1% found once. The sequencing here drew on PBMCs from blood, taken roughly 24 months after vaccination. All receptors derive from a man between 50 and 70 years old who received an inactivated influenza vaccine. Both conserved end residues are part of each CDR3. Each record gives: clone size, D gene, V gene, J gene, CDR3 DNA, CDR3 protein. D genes are given only for firm matches. The listing skips clone size in some rows; elsewhere it reads once, few, many or a size class.

many	.	TRBV12-3/TRBV12-4	TRBJ2-4	TGTGCCAGCAGTTTATCCAGGGTGGATGCCAAAAACATTCAGTACTTC	CASSLSRVDAKNIQYF
few	.	TRBV19	TRBJ1-5	TGTGCCAGTTCCTGGGGAAAGTGGCCCCAGCATTTT	CASSWGKWPQHF
.	.	TRBV20-1	TRBJ2-5	TGCAGTGCAGGAGCGGTGGAGACCCAGTACTTC	CSAGAVETQYF
many	.	TRBV20-1	TRBJ2-3	TGCAGTGGGGTGGTAGCGGAACCGAGCACAGATACGCAGTATTTT	CSGVVAEPSTDTQYF
.	.	TRBV4-1	TRBJ2-1	TGCGCCAGCAGCCAAGATCCCCTAGAGAATGAGCAGTTCTTC	CASSQDPLENEQFF
.	.	TRBV7-2	TRBJ2-7	TGTGCCAGCAGCCCCCTCGATCGGCGGGCCGAGCAGTACTTC	CASSPLDRRAEQYF
.	TRBD1	TRBV27	TRBJ1-5	TGTGCCAGCAGTCCTATCGACAGGGGAAATCAGCCCCAGCATTTT	CASSPIDRGNQPQHF
.	.	TRBV12-3/TRBV12-4	TRBJ2-1	TGTGCCAGCAAACCGCCGGGACACATAAACAATGAGCAGTTCTTC	CASKPPGHINNEQFF
many	.	TRBV6-4	TRBJ2-3	TGTGCCAGCAGTGACTGGGTTTCAGATACGCAGTATTTT	CASSDWVSDTQYF
.	TRBD1	TRBV28	TRBJ2-7	TGTGCCAGCAGTTTACCTACGAACAGGGGCGAGCAGTACTTC	CASSLPTNRGEQYF
.	.	TRBV4-2	TRBJ2-3	TGTGCCAGCAGCCAAGATTTACGGACCCCACATCATACGCAGTATTTT	CASSQDLRTPHHTQYF
few	TRBD2	TRBV3-1	TRBJ2-3	TGTGCCAGCAGCGGACCGGGACTAGCTTCAGATACGCAGTATTTT	CASSGPGLASDTQYF
.	.	TRBV20-1	TRBJ2-7	TGCAGTGCTAGCATCCCCTCCTACGAGCAGTACTTC	CSASIPSYEQYF
.	.	TRBV29-1	TRBJ2-3	TGCAGCGTCGAGTGGGGAGCGAACACAGATACGCAGTATTTT	CSVEWGANTDTQYF
.	TRBD1	TRBV4-1	TRBJ1-2	TGCGCCAGCAGCCAAGCGGGGACAGACTATGGCTACACCTTC	CASSQAGTDYGYTF
few	TRBD2	TRBV20-1	TRBJ2-3	TGCAGTGCTGGACTAGCGGTGGCCGCAGATACGCAGTATTTT	CSAGLAVAADTQYF
many	TRBD1	TRBV7-8	TRBJ1-1	TGTGCCAGCAGCTTAGGACAGGGGATGGATATTGAAGCTTTCTTT	CASSLGQGMDIEAFF
many	.	TRBV3-1	TRBJ1-2	TGTGCCAGCAGCCAAGATCCAGGGGTGGTTGTTGGCTACACCTTC	CASSQDPGVVVGYTF
many	.	TRBV5-1	TRBJ2-1	TGCGCCAGCAGCTTGTCAGGGTTTACCTACAATGAGCAGTTCTTC	CASSLSGFTYNEQFF
few	.	TRBV5-1	TRBJ2-1	TGCGCCAGCTCTACAGGGAGCGGATCCTACAATGAGCAGTTCTTC	CASSTGSGSYNEQFF
few	.	TRBV4-2	TRBJ2-1	TGTGCCAGCAGCCAAGCAAAAGACAATGAGCAGTTCTTC	CASSQAKDNEQFF
many	TRBD1	TRBV14	TRBJ2-7	TGTGCCAGCAGTCCACTCGCCGGGACAGGGATCTACGAGCAGTACTTC	CASSPLAGTGIYEQYF
many	.	TRBV18	TRBJ2-3	TGTGCCAGCTCACCACTTGGACAAGCAGATACGCAGTATTTT	CASSPLGQADTQYF
many	.	TRBV12-3/TRBV12-4	TRBJ2-1	TGTGCCAGCAGATCCCGACGAGCGGAGAGATCCTACAATGAGCAGTTCTTC	CASRSRRAERSYNEQFF
many	TRBD2	TRBV4-1	TRBJ2-1	TGCGCCAGCAGCCAACCTCCGGGACTAGCTCTTAATGAGCAGTTCTTC	CASSQPPGLALNEQFF
.	TRBD2	TRBV7-9	TRBJ2-1	TGTGCCAGCAGAGAGCGGGGGGGCGGTGAGCAGTTCTTC	CASRERGGGEQFF
.	.	TRBV10-3	TRBJ2-1	TGTGCCATCAGCCAGACGGAGGGGGGGTACAATGAGCAGTTCTTC	CAISQTEGGYNEQFF
.	.	TRBV7-2	TRBJ2-3	TGTGCCACGGGACCGGGACTCACAGATACGCAGTATTTT	CATGPGLTDTQYF
.	TRBD1	TRBV9	TRBJ2-5	TGTGCCAGCAGCGTGACAGGGGGCGGCGAGACCCAGTACTTC	CASSVTGGGETQYF
many	.	TRBV7-9	TRBJ2-3	TGTGCCAGCAGCTTGCGGGTGGGCACAGATACGCAGTATTTT	CASSLRVGTDTQYF